The 2 T cell receptor beta chains below come from one sample, sequenced in a study of blood T cell repertoires in COVID-19. The assay was immunoSEQ multiplex PCR, and TCRdb's table has in-frame clones only and misses some. This table holds fewer than 300,000 clones, 80% to 90% found once. Input material: PBMCs or T cells enriched from blood (not recorded which). The receptors were gathered from a man in his late teens or twenties who had recovered from COVID-19.

The rearrangement links TRBV28 to TRBJ2-1; TRBD2 matches at 10 bases. Germline V gene sequence: CDR1 MDHEN, CDR2 SYDVKM. CDR3 length: 17 amino acids. With 6 bases clipped from V and 4 bases from J, the junction kept 12 bases outside the gene matches. Written as DNA, the CDR3 is TGTGCCAGCAGCCCACTTCTTAGCGGGGGGCTATACAATGAGCAGTTCTTC. It translates to CASSPLLSGGLYNEQFF.

This chain joins TRBV18 and TRBJ1-4; D gene unclear. V dropped 1 base and J dropped 3 bases, with 9 bases sitting between them. The CDR3 is 15 residues long. Germline V gene sequence: CDR1 KGHSH, CDR2 LQKENI. Here the CDR3 reads CASSPRRGANEKLFF. The CDR3, as DNA: TGTGCCAGCTCACCACGGCGGGGTGCTAATGAAAAACTGTTTTTT.